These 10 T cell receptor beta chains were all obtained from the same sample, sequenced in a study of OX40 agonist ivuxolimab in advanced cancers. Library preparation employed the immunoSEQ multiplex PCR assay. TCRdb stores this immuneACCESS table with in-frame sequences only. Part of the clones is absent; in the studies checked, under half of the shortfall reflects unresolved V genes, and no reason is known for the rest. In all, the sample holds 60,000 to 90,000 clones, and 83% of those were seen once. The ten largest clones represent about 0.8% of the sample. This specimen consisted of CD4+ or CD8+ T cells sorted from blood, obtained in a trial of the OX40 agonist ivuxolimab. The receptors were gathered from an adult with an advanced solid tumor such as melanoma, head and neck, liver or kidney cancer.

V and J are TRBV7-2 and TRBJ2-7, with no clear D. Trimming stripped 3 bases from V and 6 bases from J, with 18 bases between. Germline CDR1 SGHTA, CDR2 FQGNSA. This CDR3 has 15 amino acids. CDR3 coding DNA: TGTGCCAGCAGCTTCAGACCAGGTAGTTGGAGCGAGCAGTACTTC. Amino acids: CASSFRPGSWSEQYF.

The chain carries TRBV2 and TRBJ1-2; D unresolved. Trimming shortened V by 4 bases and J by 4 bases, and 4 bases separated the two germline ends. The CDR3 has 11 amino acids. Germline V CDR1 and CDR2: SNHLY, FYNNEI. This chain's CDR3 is CASSAVYGYTF. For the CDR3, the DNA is TGTGCCAGCAGTGCTGTCTATGGCTACACCTTC.

For the CDR3, the DNA is TGTGCCAGCAGCCCACGGGACAGGAGGGGTGCTAATGAAAAACTGTTTTTT. As protein: CASSPRDRRGANEKLFF. The rearrangement links TRBV7-8 to TRBJ1-4; 8 bases are a match to TRBD1. With 5 bases clipped from V and 3 bases from J, the junction kept 11 bases outside the gene matches. The CDR3 spans 17 residues. Germline CDR1 is SGHVS and CDR2 is FQNEAQ. The full variable domain, in which reference TRBV7-8 and TRBJ1-4 provide the parts outside the CDR3, is GAGVSQSPRYKVAKRGQDVALRCDPISGHVSLFWYQQALGQGPEFLTYFQNEAQLDKSGLPSDRFFAERPEGSVSTLKIQRTQQEDSAVYLCASSPRDRRGANEKLFFGSGTQLSVL.

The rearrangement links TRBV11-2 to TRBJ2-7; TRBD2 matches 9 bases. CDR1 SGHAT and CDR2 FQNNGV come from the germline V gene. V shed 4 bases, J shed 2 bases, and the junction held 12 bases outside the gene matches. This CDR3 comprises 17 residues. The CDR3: CASSWGPSGGLTYEQYF. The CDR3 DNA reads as TGTGCCAGCAGCTGGGGGCCCAGCGGGGGGCTCACCTACGAGCAGTACTTC.

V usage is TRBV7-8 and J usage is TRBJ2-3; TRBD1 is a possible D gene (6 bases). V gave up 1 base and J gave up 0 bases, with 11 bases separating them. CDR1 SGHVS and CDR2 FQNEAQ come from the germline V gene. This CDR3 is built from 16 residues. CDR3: CASSLEQGSSTDTQYF. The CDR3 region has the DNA TGTGCCAGCAGCTTAGAACAGGGTTCTAGCACAGATACGCAGTATTTT.

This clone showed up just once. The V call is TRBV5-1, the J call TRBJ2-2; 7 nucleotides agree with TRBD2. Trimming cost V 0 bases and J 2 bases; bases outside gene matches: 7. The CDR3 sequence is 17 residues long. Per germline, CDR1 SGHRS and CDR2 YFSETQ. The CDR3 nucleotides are TGCGCCAGCAGCTTGGTTGGGCTAGCGGATAACACCGGGGAGCTGTTTTTT. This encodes CASSLVGLADNTGELFF.

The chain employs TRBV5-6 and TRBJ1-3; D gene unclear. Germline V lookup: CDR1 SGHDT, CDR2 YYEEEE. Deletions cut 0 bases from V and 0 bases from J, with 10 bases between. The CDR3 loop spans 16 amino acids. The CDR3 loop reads CASSLVTATSGNTIYF. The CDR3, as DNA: TGTGCCAGCAGCTTGGTTACGGCAACCTCTGGAAACACCATATATTTT. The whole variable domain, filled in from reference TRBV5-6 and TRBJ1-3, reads DAGVTQSPTHLIKTRGQQVTLRCSPKSGHDTVSWYQQALGQGPQFIFQYYEEEERQRGNFPDRFSGHQFPNYSSELNVNALLLGDSALYLCASSLVTATSGNTIYFGEGSWLTVV.

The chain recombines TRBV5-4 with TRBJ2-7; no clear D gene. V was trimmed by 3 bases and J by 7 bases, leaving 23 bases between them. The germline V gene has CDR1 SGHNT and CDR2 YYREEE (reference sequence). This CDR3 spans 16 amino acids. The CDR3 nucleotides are TGTGCCAGCAGCTCCTACCTTAGGACGGACCCCGGGGAGCAGTACTTC. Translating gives CASSSYLRTDPGEQYF.

CDR3 nucleotide sequence: TGTGCCAGCAGCTTAGCGTCTAGATTTTCGGGCGGGAGGACCTACGAGCAGTACTTC. Translating it yields CASSLASRFSGGRTYEQYF. The chain combines TRBV7-2 with TRBJ2-7; TRBD2 aligns across 8 bases. Germline loops: CDR1 SGHTA, CDR2 FQGNSA. This CDR3 spans 19 amino acids. V lost 0 bases to trimming and J lost 2 bases; unmatched junction nucleotides: 15.

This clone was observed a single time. The CDR3 DNA sequence: TGTGCCAGCAGGACGACGGCAATGAGCGAGCAGTACTTC. It is translated as CASRTTAMSEQYF. The chain uses TRBV7-9 and TRBJ2-7; D is undetermined. Deletions cut 6 bases from V and 6 bases from J, with 15 bases between. CDR3 length equals 13 residues. The germline V gene has CDR1 SEHNR and CDR2 FQNEAQ (reference sequence).